This T cell receptor beta chain was obtained from a study of T cell responses to AZD1222 COVID-19 vaccine. General study results and limits: Reportedly, nearly half the spike-specific TCRs target unmutated variant regions. The repertoires were collected only after the peak T cell response.

Here immunoSEQ multiplex PCR was the method, and the copy in TCRdb shows in-frame clones only, minus some. There are around 160,000 clones in the sample; under 95% occur only once, and 2.8% lies in the top ten. Comment on this clone: Its matching antigen is unknown.

The CDR3 consists of 14 residues. With 2 bases removed from V and 5 bases from J, the gap between germline ends came to 13 bases. Germline-derived CDR1 and CDR2 are KGHSH and LQKENI. The material sequenced was peripheral blood, taken on day 0 of MenACWY control vaccination. The receptor was isolated from an adult in good health. The chain joins TRBV18 to TRBJ2-7, with D perhaps TRBD2 (5 bases). CDR3 nucleotides: TGTGCCAGCTCACCATTAGCGACGGCGGACGAGCAGTACTTC. It yields the protein CASSPLATADEQYF.